The 3 T cell receptor beta chains given below trace back to one sample, sequenced in a study of cytomegalovirus exposure and HLA in healthy donors. PCR primers comprised 60 Vbeta and 13 Jbeta primers. Here immunoSEQ multiplex PCR was the method, and the copy in TCRdb shows in-frame clones only, minus some. Counted here are over 150,000 clones, 80% occurring once; the ten biggest clones make up 1%. What was sequenced was PBMCs. The receptor set was obtained from a woman between 50 and 59 years old in good health and CMV-seropositive.

This sequence joins TRBV5-4 and TRBJ1-2; 7 positions match TRBD1. Germline loops: CDR1 SGHNT, CDR2 YYREEE (reference sequence). J lost 8 bases, V lost 3 bases, and 10 bases had no gene match. The CDR3 has 14 residues. The CDR3 loop reads CASSSRQGGEGYTF. CDR3 DNA: TGTGCCAGCAGCTCCCGACAGGGAGGAGAGGGCTACACCTTC.

The chain joins TRBV4-2 to TRBJ1-2, with a weak D call TRBD1 (5 bases). Germline CDR1 and CDR2: LGHNA and YNFKEQ. With 6 bases removed from V and 5 bases from J, the gap between germline ends came to 7 bases. CDR3 size: 11 residues. In nucleotides, the CDR3 is TGTGCCAGCAGAGGGGAATATGGCTACACCTTC. This codes for CASRGEYGYTF.

This chain joins TRBV2 and TRBJ1-2, with 9 bases lining up with TRBD1. With V trimmed by 6 bases and J by 8 bases, 4 bases remained unmatched. Germline CDR1 and CDR2: SNHLY and FYNNEI. CDR3 length: 12 amino acids. CDR3 sequence: CASRDRGGGYTF. The DNA for the CDR3 is TGTGCCAGCAGAGACAGGGGGGGCGGCTACACCTTC.